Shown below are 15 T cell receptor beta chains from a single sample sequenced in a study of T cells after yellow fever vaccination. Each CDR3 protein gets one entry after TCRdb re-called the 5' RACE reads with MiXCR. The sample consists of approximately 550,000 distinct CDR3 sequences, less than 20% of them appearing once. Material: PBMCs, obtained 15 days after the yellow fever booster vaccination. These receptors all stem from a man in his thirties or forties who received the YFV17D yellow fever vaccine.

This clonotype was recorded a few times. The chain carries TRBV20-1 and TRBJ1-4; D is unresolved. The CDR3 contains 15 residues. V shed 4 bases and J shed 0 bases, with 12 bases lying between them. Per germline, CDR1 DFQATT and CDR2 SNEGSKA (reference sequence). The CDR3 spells CSAKAPGATNEKLFF. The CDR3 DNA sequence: TGCAGTGCTAAAGCACCGGGAGCAACTAATGAAAAACTGTTTTTT.

DNA of the CDR3: TGCAGTGCTAGCAAGACATTGAACACTGAAGCTTTCTTT. It encodes CSASKTLNTEAFF. The rearrangement joins TRBV20-1 to TRBJ1-1; D remains ambiguous. Per germline, CDR1 DFQATT and CDR2 SNEGSKA (reference sequence). This CDR3 has 13 amino acids. The ends were cut back, 3 bases at V and 0 bases at J, with 8 bases in the middle.

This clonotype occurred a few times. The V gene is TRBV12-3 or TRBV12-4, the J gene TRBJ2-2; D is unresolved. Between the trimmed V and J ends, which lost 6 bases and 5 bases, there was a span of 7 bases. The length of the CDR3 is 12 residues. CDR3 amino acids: CASSSVTGELFF. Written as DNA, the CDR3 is TGTGCCAGCAGCTCAGTAACCGGGGAGCTGTTTTTT.

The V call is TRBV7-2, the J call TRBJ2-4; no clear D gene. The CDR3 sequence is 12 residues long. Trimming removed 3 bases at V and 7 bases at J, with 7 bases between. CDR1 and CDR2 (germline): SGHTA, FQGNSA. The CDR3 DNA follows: TGTGCCAGCAGCTTCGGGTGGAACATTCAGTACTTC. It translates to CASSFGWNIQYF.

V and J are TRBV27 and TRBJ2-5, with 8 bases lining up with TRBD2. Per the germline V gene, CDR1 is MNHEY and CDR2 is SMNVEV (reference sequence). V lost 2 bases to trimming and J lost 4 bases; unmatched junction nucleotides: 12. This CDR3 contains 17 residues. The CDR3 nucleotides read TGTGCCAGCAGTTTAGGGACCGGACTAGCCGTAGGAGAGACCCAGTACTTC. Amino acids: CASSLGTGLAVGETQYF.

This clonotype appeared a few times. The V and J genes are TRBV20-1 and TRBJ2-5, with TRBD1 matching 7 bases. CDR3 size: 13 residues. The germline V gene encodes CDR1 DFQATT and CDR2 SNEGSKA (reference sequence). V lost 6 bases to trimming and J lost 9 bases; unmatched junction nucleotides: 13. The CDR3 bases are TGCAGTGCCCACACAGGGGCGTCAGGGGCCCAGTACTTC. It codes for CSAHTGASGAQYF.

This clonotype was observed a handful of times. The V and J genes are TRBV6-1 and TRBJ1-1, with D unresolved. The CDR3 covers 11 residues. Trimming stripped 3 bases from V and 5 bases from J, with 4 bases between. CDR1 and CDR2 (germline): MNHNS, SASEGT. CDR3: CASSDGTEAFF. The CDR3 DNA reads TGTGCCAGCAGTGATGGGACTGAAGCTTTCTTT.

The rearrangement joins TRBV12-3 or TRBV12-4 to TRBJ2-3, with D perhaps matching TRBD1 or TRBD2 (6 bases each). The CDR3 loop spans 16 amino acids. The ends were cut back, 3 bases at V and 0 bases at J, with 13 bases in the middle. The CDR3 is CASSLGASDSTDTQYF. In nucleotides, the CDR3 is TGTGCCAGCAGTTTGGGGGCTAGCGATAGCACAGATACGCAGTATTTT.

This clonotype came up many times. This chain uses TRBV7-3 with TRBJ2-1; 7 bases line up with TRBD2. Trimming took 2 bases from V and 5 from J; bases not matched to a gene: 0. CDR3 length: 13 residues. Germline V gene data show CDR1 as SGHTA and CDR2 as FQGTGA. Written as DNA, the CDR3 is TGTGCCAGCAGCTTAGGGAGGGACAATGAGCAGTTCTTC. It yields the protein CASSLGRDNEQFF.

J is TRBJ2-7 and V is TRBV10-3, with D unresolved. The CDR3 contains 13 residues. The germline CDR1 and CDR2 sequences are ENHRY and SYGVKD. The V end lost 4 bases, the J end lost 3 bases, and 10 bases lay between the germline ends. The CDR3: CAISGRLDYEQYF. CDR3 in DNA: TGTGCCATCAGTGGTAGATTGGACTACGAGCAGTACTTC.

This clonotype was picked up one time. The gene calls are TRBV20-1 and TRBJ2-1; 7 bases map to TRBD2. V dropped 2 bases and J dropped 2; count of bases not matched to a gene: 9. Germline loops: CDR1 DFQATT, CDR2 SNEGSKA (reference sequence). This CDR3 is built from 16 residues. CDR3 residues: CSARYTSAVTYNEQFF. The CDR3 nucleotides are TGCAGTGCTAGATACACTAGCGCCGTGACCTACAATGAGCAGTTCTTC.

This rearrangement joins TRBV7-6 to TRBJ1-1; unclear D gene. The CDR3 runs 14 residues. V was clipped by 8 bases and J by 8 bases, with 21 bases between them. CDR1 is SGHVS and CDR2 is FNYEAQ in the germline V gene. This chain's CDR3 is CASGSPGKVLEAFF. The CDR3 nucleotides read TGTGCCAGCGGGTCCCCGGGAAAAGTTCTAGAAGCTTTCTTT.

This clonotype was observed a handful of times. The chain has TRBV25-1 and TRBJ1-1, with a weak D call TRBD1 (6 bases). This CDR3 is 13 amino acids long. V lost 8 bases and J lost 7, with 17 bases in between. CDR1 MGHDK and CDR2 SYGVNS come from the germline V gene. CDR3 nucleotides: TGTGCCAGCGGGAAACAGGGAGAGGGTGAAGCTTTCTTT. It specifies CASGKQGEGEAFF.

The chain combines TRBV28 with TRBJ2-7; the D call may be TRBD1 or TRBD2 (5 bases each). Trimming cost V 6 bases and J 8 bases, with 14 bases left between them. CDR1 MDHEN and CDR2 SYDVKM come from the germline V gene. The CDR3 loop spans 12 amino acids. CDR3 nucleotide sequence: TGTGCCAGCAGAGGGGACCCCCTAAAGCAGTACTTC. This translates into CASRGDPLKQYF.

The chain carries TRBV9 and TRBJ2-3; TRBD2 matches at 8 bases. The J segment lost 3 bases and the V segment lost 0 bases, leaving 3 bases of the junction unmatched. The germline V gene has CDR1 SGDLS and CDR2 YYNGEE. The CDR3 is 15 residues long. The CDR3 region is CASSVGAGVTDTQYF. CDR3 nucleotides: TGTGCCAGCAGCGTAGGAGCGGGAGTGACAGATACGCAGTATTTT.